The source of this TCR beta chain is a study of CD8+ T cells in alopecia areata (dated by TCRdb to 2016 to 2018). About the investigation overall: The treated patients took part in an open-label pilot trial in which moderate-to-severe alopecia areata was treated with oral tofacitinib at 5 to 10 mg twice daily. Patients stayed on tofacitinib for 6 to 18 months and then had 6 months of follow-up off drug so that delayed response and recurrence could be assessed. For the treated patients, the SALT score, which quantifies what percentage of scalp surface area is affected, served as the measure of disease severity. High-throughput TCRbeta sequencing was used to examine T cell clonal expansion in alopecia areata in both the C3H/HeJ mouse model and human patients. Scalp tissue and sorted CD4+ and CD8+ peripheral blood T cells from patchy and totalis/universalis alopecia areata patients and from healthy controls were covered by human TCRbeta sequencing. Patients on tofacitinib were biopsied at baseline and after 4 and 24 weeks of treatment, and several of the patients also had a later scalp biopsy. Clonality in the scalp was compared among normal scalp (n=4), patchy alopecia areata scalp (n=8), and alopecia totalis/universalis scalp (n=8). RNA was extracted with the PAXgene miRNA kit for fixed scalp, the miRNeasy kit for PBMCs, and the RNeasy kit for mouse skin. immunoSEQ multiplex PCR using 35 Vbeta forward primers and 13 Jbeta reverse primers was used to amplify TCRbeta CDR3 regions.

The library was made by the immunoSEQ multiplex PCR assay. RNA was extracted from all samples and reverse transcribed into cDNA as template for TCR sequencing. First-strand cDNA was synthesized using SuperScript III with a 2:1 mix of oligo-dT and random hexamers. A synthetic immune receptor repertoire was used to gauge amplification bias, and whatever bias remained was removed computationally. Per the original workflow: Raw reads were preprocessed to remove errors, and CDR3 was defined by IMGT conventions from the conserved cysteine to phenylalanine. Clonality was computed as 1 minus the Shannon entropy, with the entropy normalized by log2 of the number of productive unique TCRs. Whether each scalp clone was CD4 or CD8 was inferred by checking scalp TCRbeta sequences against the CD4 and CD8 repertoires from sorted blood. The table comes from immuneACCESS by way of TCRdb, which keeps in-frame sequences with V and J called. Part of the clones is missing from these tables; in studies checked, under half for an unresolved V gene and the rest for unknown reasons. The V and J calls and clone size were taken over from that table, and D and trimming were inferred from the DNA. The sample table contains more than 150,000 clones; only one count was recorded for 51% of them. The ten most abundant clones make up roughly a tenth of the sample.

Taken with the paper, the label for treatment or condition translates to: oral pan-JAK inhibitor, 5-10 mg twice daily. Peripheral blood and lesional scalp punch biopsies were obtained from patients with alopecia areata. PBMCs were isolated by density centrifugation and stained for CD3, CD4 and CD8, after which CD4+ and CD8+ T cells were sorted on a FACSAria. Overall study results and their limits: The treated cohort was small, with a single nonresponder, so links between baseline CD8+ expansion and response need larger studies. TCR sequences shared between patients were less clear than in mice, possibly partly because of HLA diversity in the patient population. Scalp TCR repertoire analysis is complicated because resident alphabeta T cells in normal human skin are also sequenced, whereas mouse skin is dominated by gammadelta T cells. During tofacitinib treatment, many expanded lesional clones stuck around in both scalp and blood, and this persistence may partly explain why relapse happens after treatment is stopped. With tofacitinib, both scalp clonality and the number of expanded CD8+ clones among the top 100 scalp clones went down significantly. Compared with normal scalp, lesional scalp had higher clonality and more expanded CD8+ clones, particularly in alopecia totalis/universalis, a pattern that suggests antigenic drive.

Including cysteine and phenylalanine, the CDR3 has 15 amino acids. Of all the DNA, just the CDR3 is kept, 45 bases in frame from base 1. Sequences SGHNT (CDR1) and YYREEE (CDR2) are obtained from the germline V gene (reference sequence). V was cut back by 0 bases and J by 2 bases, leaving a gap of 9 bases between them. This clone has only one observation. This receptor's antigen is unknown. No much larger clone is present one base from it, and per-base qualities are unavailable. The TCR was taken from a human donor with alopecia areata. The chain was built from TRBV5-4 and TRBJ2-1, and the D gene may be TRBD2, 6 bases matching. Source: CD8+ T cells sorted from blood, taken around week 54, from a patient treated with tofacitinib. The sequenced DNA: TGTGCCAGCAGCTTGGGTGGAGGGGCCTACAATGAGCAGTTCTTC. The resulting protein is CASSLGGGAYNEQFF.